The present TCR beta chain was sequenced within a study of breast tumors, draining lymph nodes, adjacent tissues. V shed 7 bases and J shed 0 bases, with 13 bases lying between them. The germline V gene has CDR1 SNHLY and CDR2 FYNNEI. There are 15 residues in the CDR3. This clonotype has ten or more counts. Each CDR3 protein is one row after TCRdb ran MiXCR on the multiplex PCR reads. The top ten clones hold 8.4% of a sample with fewer than 80,000 distinct CDR3 sequences, 43% of them seen once. The source material was breast tumor tissue. The chain couples TRBV2 to TRBJ1-3; no clear D gene. The source is a female donor with breast cancer. Some clones in this sample may be carry-over from other donors' samples. The CDR3 protein is CASIESFDSGNTIYF. Written as DNA, the CDR3 is TGTGCCAGCATCGAGTCATTTGACTCTGGAAACACCATATATTTT.